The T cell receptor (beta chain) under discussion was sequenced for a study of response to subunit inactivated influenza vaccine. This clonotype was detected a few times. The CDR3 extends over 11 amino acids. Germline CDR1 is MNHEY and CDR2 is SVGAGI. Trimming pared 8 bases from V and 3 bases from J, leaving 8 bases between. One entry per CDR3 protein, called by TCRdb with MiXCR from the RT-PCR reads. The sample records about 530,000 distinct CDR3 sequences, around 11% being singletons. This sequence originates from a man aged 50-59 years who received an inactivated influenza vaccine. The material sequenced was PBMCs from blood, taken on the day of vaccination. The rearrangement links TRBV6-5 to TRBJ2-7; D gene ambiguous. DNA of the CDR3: TGTGCCAGCGCTGGGCGCTACGAGCAGTACTTC. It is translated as CASAGRYEQYF.